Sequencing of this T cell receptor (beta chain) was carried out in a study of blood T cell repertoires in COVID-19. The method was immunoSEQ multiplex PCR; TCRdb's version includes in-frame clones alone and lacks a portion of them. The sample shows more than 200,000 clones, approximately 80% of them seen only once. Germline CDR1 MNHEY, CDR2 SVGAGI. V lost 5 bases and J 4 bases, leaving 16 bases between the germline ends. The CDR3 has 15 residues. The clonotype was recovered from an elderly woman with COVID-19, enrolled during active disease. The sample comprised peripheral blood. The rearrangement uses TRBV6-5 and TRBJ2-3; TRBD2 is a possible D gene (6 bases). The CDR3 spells CASSPAGRRADTQYF. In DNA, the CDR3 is TGTGCCAGCAGTCCCGCGGGCAGGAGGGCAGATACGCAGTATTTT.